The clone carrying this T cell receptor (beta chain) was recorded many times. The sample originates from a study of Graves' ophthalmopathy and Graves' hyperthyroidism. Between the trimmed V and J ends, which lost 1 base and 8 bases, there was a span of 18 bases. Germline assignment: CDR1 SGHKS and CDR2 YYEKEE (reference sequence). This CDR3 comprises 16 residues. Amplified TCR beta CDR3 regions were obtained using RNA transcripts as template. RT-PCR was first run with HTBI primers, then multiplex PCR in a second round. TCRdb called the multiplex PCR reads again in MiXCR, with one record for every CDR3 protein. The data show around 660,000 distinct CDR3 sequences, about 41% seen once.

The sequenced sample was peripheral blood. The TCR originated in an adult man with Graves' ophthalmopathy. The V call is TRBV5-5, the J call TRBJ1-4; a weak D match, TRBD1 (5 bases). The CDR3 region is CASSLFVGALLEKLFF. CDR3 nucleotides: TGTGCCAGCAGCTTGTTTGTCGGGGCCCTATTGGAAAAACTGTTTTTT.